This TCR beta chain derives from a study of blood T cell repertoires in COVID-19. Across the study: Nucleic acid was either cDNA or gDNA, and it came from T cells, B-cell-depleted T cells, or PBMCs.

Clones were read by immunoSEQ multiplex PCR, and TCRdb kept only the in-frame ones, dropping some. The table lists hundreds of thousands of clones, about nine tenths of them singletons. Input material: peripheral blood. This TCR was recovered from a woman in her seventies with COVID-19, enrolled during active disease.

CDR3 region: CASSSWTGGSNYGYTF. CDR3 nucleotide sequence: TGTGCCAGCAGCTCCTGGACAGGGGGGTCTAACTATGGCTACACCTTC. The chain uses TRBV5-4 and TRBJ1-2; 10 nucleotides agree with TRBD1. Germline trimming cut 3 bases from V and 0 bases from J; bases unmatched to any gene: 5. Per germline, CDR1 SGHNT and CDR2 YYREEE (reference sequence). CDR3 length: 16 amino acids.